This entry features one T cell receptor beta chain sequence. The entry originates in a study of blood T cell repertoires in COVID-19. Across the whole study: The United States, Italy and Spain provided the acute and convalescent COVID-19 samples.

Authors' data handling: Nucleated cell number was recorded as an estimate derived from reference gene primer amplification. The method was immunoSEQ multiplex PCR; TCRdb's version includes in-frame clones alone and lacks a portion of them. The DNA gave D and trimming, while V, J and clone size come from that table. The top ten hold approximately 0.3% of the sample, which has approximately 670,000 clones, 90% seen once. The CDR3 loop spans 13 amino acids. V lost 7 bases and J lost 7; bases outside the gene matches: 7. This receptor was taken from a woman between 18 and 29 years old with acute or convalescent COVID-19. This chain links TRBV12-3 or TRBV12-4 with TRBJ1-5, with 7 bases lining up with TRBD1. The sample taken for sequencing was peripheral blood. This CDR3 is CASTEGQPQPQHF. Here the CDR3 DNA reads TGTGCCAGCACCGAGGGACAGCCGCAGCCCCAGCATTTT.